This T cell receptor (beta chain) came from a study of T cells after yellow fever vaccination. Study background: Low-cell-number fractions were prepared with SMART-Seq v4 Ultra Low Input. Findings and caveats of the study: Most clones from primary vaccination resurfaced after the booster (about 96% CD4, around 90% CD8). Weaker overall was a secondary response that nonetheless peaked faster, on day 5 versus 15. FACS-sorted repertoires could harbor abundant contaminating bulk-population clonotypes.

Each CDR3 protein gets one entry after TCRdb re-called the 5' RACE reads with MiXCR. The data contain some 500,000 distinct CDR3 sequences, less than 15% of them seen just once; the ten biggest clones take up about 14%. As regards this clonotype: Antigen unknown.

This clonotype originated in a man younger than 40 who received the YFV17D yellow fever vaccine. Sequencing used PBMCs, obtained on the day of the yellow fever booster vaccination.

The CDR3, as DNA: TGTGCCAGCAGCGCCCAGGGGGCCGGGGAGCTGTTTTTT. Translated, it gives CASSAQGAGELFF. The V and J genes are TRBV7-3 and TRBJ2-2; 7 bases are a match to TRBD1. The CDR3 covers 13 residues. CDR1 is SGHTA and CDR2 is FQGTGA in the germline V gene. V was clipped by 5 bases and J by 6 bases; unmatched bases: 3.